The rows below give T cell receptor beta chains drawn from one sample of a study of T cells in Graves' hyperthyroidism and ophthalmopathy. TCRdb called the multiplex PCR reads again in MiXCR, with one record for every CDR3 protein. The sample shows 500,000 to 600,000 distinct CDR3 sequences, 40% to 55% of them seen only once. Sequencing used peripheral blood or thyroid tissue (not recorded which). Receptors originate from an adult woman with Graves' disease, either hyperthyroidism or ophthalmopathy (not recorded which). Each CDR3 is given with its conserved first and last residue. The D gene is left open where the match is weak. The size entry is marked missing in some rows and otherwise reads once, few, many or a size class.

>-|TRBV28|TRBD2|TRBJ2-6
TGTGCCAGCCGCCCGGGAGGTACTTCCTCTGGGGCCAACGTCCTGACTTTC
CASRPGGTSSGANVLTF
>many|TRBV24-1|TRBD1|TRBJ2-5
TGTGCCACCCGCGAGACAGGGCAAGGGACCCAGTACTTC
CATRETGQGTQYF
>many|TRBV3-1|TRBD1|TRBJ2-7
TGTGCCAGCAGCCCCATCCGACAGGGGTGGCAGTACTTC
CASSPIRQGWQYF
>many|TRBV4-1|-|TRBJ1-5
TGCGCCAGCAGCCAAGATTCGGGGGGCGAGCAGCCCCAGCATTTT
CASSQDSGGEQPQHF
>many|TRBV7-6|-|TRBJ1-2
TGTGCCAGCAGCTTCTCGGACGGGAGCTATGGCTACACCTTC
CASSFSDGSYGYTF
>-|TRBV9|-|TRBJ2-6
TGTGCCAGCAGCGGGAGAGGACAGTGGGCGTCTGGGGCCAACGTCCTGACTTTC
CASSGRGQWASGANVLTF
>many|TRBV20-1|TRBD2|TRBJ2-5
TGCAGTGCTAGGGCGGGAGGGCCAGAGACCCAGTACTTC
CSARAGGPETQYF
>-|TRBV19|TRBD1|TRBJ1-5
TGTGCCAGCAGCTTGGTTCCAGGGGGCTATCAGCCCCAGCATTTT
CASSLVPGGYQPQHF
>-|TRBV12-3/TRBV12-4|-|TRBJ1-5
TGTGCCAGCAACGAGCGGGGGCAGCCCCAGCATTTT
CASNERGQPQHF
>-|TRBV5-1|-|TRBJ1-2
TGCGCCAGCAGCTTGGACAGCCCGTCCCGTGGCTACACCTTC
CASSLDSPSRGYTF
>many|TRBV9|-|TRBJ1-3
TGTGCCAGCAGCGAGGCCGACGGACGCTCTGGAAACACCATATATTTT
CASSEADGRSGNTIYF
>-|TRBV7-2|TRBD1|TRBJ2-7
TGTGCCAGCAGCTTATGGGGACAGGGTTCCTACGAGCAGTACTTC
CASSLWGQGSYEQYF
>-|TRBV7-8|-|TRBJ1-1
TGTGCCAGCAGCTCGGAACGGACCTGGAGAGTAATGAACACTGAAACTTTCTTT
CASSSERTWRVMNTETFF
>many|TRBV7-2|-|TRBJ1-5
TGTGCCAGCAGCTTAAGCGAGGGTAATCAGCCCCAGCATTTT
CASSLSEGNQPQHF
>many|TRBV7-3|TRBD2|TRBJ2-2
TGTGCCAGCAGCCCACTAGCGGGGACCGGGGAGCTGTTTTTT
CASSPLAGTGELFF
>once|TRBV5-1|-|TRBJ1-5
TGCGCCAGCAGCTTGGTGTCAGGACAAGAGACCCAGCATTTT
CASSLVSGQETQHF
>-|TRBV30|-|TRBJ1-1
TGTGCCTGGACTTCACTTGGGGCAGCTTTCTTT
CAWTSLGAAFF
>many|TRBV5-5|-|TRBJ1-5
TGTGCCAGCAGCCAGACCCAGGACAGATCAAATCAGCCCCAGCATTTT
CASSQTQDRSNQPQHF
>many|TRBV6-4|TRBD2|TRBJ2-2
TGTGCCAGCAGCGCTAGCGGAGAGAACACCGGGGAGCTGTTTTTT
CASSASGENTGELFF
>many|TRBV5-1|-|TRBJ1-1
TGCGCCAGCAGCTCTGCAGGGGAATTGCACACTGAAGCTTTCTTT
CASSSAGELHTEAFF
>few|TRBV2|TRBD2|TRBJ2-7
TGTGCCAGCAGTGCCTGGGGGGGGGAGCTGTACTTC
CASSAWGGELYF
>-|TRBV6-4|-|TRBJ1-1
TGTGCCAGCAGTGACTCAGGGGTCGTGACTGAAGCTTTCTTT
CASSDSGVVTEAFF
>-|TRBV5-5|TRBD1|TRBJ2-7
TGTGCCAGCATAGGACCCCGGGACAGAGACTACGAGCAGTACTTC
CASIGPRDRDYEQYF
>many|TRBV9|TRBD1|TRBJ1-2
TGTGCCAGCAGCGTAGTAACAGGGGTGACCTATGGCTACACCTTC
CASSVVTGVTYGYTF
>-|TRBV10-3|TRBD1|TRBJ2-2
TGTGCCATCAGAAGACAGGGAGAGAACACCGGGGAGCTGTTTTTT
CAIRRQGENTGELFF
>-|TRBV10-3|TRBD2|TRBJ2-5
TGTGCCATCAGTGAGGCGGGGGGACAAGAGACCCAGTACTTC
CAISEAGGQETQYF
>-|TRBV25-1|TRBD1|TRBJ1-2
TGTGCCAGCAAGGACAGGGTGAACTATGGCTACACCTTC
CASKDRVNYGYTF
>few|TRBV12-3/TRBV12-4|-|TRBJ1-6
TGTGCCAGCAGTTTCTCACGGGGTTTGGGTGGGTCACCCCTCCACTTT
CASSFSRGLGGSPLHF
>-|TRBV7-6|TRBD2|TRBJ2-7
TGTGCTAGAAGACTAGCGGGCGATTACGAGCAGTACTTC
CARRLAGDYEQYF
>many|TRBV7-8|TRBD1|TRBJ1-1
TGTGCCAGCAGCTTCCGGGACAGCAACACTGAAGCTTTCTTT
CASSFRDSNTEAFF
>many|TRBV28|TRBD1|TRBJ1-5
TGTGCCAGCAGGCGACAGGGACGTTATAGCAATCAGCCCCAGCATTTT
CASRRQGRYSNQPQHF
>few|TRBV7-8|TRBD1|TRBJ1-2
TGTGCCAGCAGCCAGGGGACAGGGGGCGGCTATGGCTACACCTTC
CASSQGTGGGYGYTF
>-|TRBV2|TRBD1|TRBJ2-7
TGTGCCAGCAGAGCCGGGACAGGGACCTACGAGCAGTACTTC
CASRAGTGTYEQYF
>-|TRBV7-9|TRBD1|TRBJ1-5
TGTGCCAGTAGGGGACAGGGGGGCAATCAGCCCCAGCATTTT
CASRGQGGNQPQHF
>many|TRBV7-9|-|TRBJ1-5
TGTGCCAGCAGCCGGACAGAAGATCAGCCCCAGCATTTT
CASSRTEDQPQHF
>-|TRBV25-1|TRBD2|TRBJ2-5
TGTGCCAGCAGTGATAGCGGGCGGGAGACCCAGTACTTC
CASSDSGRETQYF
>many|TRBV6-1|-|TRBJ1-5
TGTGCCAGCAGTTACAGCTACAATCAGCCCCAGCATTTT
CASSYSYNQPQHF
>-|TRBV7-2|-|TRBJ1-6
TGTGCCAGCAGCTTAGTCGGACAGACTAATTCACCCCTCCACTTT
CASSLVGQTNSPLHF
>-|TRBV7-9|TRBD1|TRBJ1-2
TGTGCCAGCAGCTTAGTAGCAATCTCCGGGACAGGGCTACTGTCTTTTGGCTACACCTTC
CASSLVAISGTGLLSFGYTF
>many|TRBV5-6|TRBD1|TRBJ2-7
TGTGCCAGCAGCGACCAACAGGGGATCGAGCAGTACTTC
CASSDQQGIEQYF
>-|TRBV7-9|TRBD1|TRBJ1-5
TGTGCCAGCAGCACAGGGGTTCGCAATCAGCCCCAGCATTTT
CASSTGVRNQPQHF
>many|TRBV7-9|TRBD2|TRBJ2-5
TGTGCCAGCAGCCAAGGACTAGCTGGCCTAGGTCGAGAGACCCAGTACTTC
CASSQGLAGLGRETQYF
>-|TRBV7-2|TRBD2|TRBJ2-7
TGTGCCAGCAGCTTAGGGTCAGCGGGACTCGGAAGGCAGTACTTC
CASSLGSAGLGRQYF
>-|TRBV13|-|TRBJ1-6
TGTGCCAGCAGCTTAACTGGACTAGGGGGTAATTCACCCCTCCACTTT
CASSLTGLGGNSPLHF
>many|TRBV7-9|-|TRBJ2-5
TGTGCCAGCAGATGGAACAGGGAAGAGACCCAGTACTTC
CASRWNREETQYF
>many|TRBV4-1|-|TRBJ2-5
TGCGCCAGCAGCCATAGGGACACCGCGCAAGAGACCCAGTACTTC
CASSHRDTAQETQYF
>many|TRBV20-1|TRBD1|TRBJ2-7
TGCAGAGGACGGGACAGGATGAGCTCCTACGAGCAGTACTTC
CRGRDRMSSYEQYF
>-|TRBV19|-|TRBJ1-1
TGTGCCAGTAGTATAAACAGGATAGTGGGCACTGAAGCTTTCTTT
CASSINRIVGTEAFF
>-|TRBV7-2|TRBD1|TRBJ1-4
TGTGCCAGCAGCTTAGAGGCGGGGACAGGGCTCAATGAAAAACTGTTTTTT
CASSLEAGTGLNEKLFF
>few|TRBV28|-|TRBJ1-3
TGTGCCAGCAGCAGTACGGAGACTGGAAACACCATATATTTT
CASSSTETGNTIYF
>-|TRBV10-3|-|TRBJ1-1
TGTGCTATCAGGGTGGGAAACACTGAAGCTTTCTTT
CAIRVGNTEAFF
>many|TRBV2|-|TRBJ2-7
TGTGCCACTAGCGAAGGGCGGAGGGAGCAGTACTTC
CATSEGRREQYF
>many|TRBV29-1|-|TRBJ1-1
TGCAGCGTTGGAGGCAGGGTCTCCAACACTGAAGCTTTCTTT
CSVGGRVSNTEAFF
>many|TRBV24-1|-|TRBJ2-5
TGTGCCACCAGTGACGAAGAGACCCAGTACTTC
CATSDEETQYF
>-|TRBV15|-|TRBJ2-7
TGTGCCACCAGCAGAGGTACTACGTCCTACGAGCAGTACTTC
CATSRGTTSYEQYF
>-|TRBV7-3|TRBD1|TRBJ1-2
TGCGCCAGCAGCTTAGGGGGCGGGTCGAACTCTTATGGCTACACCTTC
CASSLGGGSNSYGYTF
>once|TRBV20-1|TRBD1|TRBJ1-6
TGCAGTGCTATAAGGACAGGGGCTGGGAATTCACCCCTCCACTTT
CSAIRTGAGNSPLHF
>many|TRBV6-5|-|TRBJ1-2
TGTGCCAGCAGTTACTCTCAGGGGAGTGGCTACACCTTC
CASSYSQGSGYTF
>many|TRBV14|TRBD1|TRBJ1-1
TGTGCCAGCAGCCAAGCCAGGGACAGGGGGGAGAACACTGAAGCTTTCTTT
CASSQARDRGENTEAFF